This T cell receptor (beta chain) was retrieved from a study of regulatory T cells in long-lasting Graves disease. Study-level findings and limits: Persistent Graves' cases showed lower TCR diversity than newly diagnosed cases. Accuracy may have suffered from the small sample size.

The time point: persistent/refractory GD, antithyroid drugs over 5 years with positive TRAb. Researchers made the TCR library from RNA that was extracted from PBMCs. Graves' disease diagnoses used American Thyroid Association guidelines. The source of the patients was an endocrinology department in Xi'an, China. For TCR beta, libraries came from iRepertoire HTBI primers and Arm-PCR of CDR3 regions. TCRdb used MiXCR to reprocess the multiplex PCR reads, holding one entry per CDR3 protein. The sample contains about 290,000 distinct CDR3 sequences, around 23% of which appear only once. This CDR3 region has 13 residues. V was trimmed by 2 bases and J by 8 bases, leaving 12 bases between them. CDR1 and CDR2 (germline): SGHTA, FQGNSA. This clonotype was picked up many times. The antigen remains unidentified.

The material was peripheral blood mononuclear cells (PBMCs), obtained when the disease was refractory, from a patient treated with antithyroid drugs. The chain couples TRBV7-2 to TRBJ1-2; no clear D. This TCR was recovered from a female donor with Graves disease. The CDR3 bases are TGTGCCAGCAGCTTAAATGGAATCGAAGGCTACACCTTC. Translation: CASSLNGIEGYTF.